This TCR beta chain was identified during a study of tumor-infiltrating lymphocytes in oesophageal squamous cell carcinoma. The CDR3 is 17 residues long. Germline V gives CDR1 SGHNT, CDR2 YYREEE (reference sequence). Trimming pared 1 base from V and 0 bases from J, leaving 14 bases between. MiXCR was run by TCRdb on the PCR reads, yielding one entry per CDR3 protein. The sample has under 8,500 distinct CDR3 sequences, around 14% seen once. The sample holds a few counts of this clonotype. This chain uses TRBV5-4 with TRBJ1-3; D possibly corresponds to TRBD1 (6 bases). This TCR came from a male donor with esophageal squamous cell carcinoma. Sequenced material: blood. This chain's CDR3 is CASSLPDRGSSGNTIYF. Here the CDR3 DNA reads TGTGCCAGCAGCTTGCCCGATAGGGGGTCCTCTGGAAACACCATATATTTT.